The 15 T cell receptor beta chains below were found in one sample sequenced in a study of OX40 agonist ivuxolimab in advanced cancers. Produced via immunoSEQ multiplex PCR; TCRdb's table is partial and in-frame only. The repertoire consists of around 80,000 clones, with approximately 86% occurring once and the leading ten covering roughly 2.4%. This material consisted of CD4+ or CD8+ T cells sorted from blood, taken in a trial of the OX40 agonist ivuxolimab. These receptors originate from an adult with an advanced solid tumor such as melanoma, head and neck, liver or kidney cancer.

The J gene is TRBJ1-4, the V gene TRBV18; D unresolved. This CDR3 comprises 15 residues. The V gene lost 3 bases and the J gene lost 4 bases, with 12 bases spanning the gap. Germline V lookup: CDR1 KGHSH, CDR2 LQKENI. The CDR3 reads CASSPLVDGNEKLFF. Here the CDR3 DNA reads TGTGCCAGCTCACCTCTCGTCGACGGTAATGAAAAACTGTTTTTT.

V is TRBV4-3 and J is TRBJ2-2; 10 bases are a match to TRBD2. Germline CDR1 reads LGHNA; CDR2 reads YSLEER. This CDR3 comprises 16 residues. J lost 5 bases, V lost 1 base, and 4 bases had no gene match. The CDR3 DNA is TGCGCCAGCAGCCAAGTCAGCGGGGGGGCGACCGGGGAGCTGTTTTTT. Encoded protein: CASSQVSGGATGELFF.

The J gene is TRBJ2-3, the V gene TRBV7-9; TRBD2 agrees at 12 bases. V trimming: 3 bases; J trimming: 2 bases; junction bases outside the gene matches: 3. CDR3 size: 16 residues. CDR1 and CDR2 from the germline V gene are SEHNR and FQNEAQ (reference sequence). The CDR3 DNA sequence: TGTGCCAGCAGCTTGGGACTAGCGGGTTTCACAGATACGCAGTATTTT. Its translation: CASSLGLAGFTDTQYF.

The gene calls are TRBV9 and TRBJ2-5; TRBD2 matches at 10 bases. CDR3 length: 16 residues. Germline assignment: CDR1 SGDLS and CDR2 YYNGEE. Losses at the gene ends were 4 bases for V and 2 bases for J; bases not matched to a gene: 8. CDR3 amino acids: CASSTLLAGSQETQYF. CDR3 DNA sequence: TGTGCCAGCAGCACACTACTAGCGGGGAGTCAAGAGACCCAGTACTTC.

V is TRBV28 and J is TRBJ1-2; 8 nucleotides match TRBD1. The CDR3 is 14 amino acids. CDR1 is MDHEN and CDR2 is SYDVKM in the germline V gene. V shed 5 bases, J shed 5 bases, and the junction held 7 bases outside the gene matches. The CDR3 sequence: CASSPSWTGYGYTF. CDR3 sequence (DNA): TGTGCCAGCAGTCCCTCCTGGACAGGGTATGGCTACACCTTC.

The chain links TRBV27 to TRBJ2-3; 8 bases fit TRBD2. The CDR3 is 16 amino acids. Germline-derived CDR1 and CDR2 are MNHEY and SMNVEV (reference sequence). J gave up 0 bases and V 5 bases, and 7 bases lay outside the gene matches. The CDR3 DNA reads TGTGCCAGCAGTCGACTGACTAGCGTTAGCACAGATACGCAGTATTTT. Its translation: CASSRLTSVSTDTQYF.

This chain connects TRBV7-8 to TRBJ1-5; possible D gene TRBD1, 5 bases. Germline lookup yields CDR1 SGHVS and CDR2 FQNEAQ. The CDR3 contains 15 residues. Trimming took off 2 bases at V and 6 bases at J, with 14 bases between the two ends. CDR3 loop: CASSLKWTGTQPQHF. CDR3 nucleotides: TGTGCCAGCAGCTTAAAATGGACGGGGACTCAGCCCCAGCATTTT.

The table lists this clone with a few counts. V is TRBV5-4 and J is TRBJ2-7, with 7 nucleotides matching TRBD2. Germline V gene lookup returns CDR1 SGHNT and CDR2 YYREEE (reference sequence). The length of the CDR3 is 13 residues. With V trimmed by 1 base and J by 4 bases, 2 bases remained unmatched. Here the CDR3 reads CASSLPGRYEQYF. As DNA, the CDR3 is TGTGCCAGCAGCTTGCCCGGGAGGTACGAGCAGTACTTC.

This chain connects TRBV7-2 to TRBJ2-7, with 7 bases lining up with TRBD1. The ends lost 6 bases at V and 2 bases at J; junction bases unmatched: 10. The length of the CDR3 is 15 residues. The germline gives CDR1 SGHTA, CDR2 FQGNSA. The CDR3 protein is CASSTLEGGTYEQYF. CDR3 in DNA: TGTGCCAGCAGTACCCTTGAAGGGGGCACCTACGAGCAGTACTTC.

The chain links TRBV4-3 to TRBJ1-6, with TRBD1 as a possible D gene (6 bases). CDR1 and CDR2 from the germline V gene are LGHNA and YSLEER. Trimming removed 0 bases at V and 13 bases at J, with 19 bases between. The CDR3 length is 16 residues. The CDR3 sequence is CASSQDAGTRSAPLHF. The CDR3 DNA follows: TGCGCCAGCAGCCAAGATGCGGGGACACGCTCGGCGCCCCTCCACTTT.

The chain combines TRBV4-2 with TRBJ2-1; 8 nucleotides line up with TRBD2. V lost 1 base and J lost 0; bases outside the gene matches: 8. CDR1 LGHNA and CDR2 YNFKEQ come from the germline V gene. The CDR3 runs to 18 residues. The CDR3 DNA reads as TGTGCCAGCAGCCAAGGTGCGCTCCTAGCGGGCTCCTACAATGAGCAGTTCTTC. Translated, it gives CASSQGALLAGSYNEQFF.

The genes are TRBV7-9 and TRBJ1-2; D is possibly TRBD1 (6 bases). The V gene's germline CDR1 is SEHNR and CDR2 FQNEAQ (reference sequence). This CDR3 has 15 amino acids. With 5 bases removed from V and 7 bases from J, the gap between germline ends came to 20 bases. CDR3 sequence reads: CASSPGVGETTGYTF. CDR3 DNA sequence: TGTGCCAGCAGCCCAGGGGTGGGGGAAACCACTGGCTACACCTTC.

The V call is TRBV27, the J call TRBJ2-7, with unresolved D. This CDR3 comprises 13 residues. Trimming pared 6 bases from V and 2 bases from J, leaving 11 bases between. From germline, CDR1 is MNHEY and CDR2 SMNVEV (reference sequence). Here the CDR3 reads CASRGGNTYEQYF. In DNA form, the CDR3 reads TGTGCCAGCAGAGGCGGAAATACCTACGAGCAGTACTTC.

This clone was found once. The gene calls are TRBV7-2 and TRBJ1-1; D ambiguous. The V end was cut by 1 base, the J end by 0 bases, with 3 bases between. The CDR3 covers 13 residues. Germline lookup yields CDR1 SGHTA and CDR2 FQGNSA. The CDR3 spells CASSLVVNTEAFF. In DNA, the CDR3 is TGTGCCAGCAGCTTAGTTGTGAACACTGAAGCTTTCTTT.

As DNA, the CDR3 is TGTGCCAGCAGCTCGAGACACAGCTACGAGCAGTACGTC. It yields the protein CASSSRHSYEQYV. The J gene is TRBJ2-7, the V gene TRBV7-2; D gene ambiguous. V shed 4 bases and J shed 3 bases, with 10 bases lying between them. Germline assignment: CDR1 SGHTA and CDR2 FQGNSA. The CDR3 consists of 13 residues.